The 30 T cell receptor beta chains presented below share a single source sample, sequenced in a study of shared T cell receptors in the human thymus. The assay was immunoSEQ multiplex PCR, and TCRdb's table has in-frame clones only and misses some. The sample holds 540,000 or so clones, around three quarters seen once. These data also formed part of another study, on human thymus T cells.

Sequencing was done on a sample of thymocytes. These receptors were taken from a boy in the first two years of life with a congenital heart defect.

This clone was detected only once. The chain links TRBV30 to TRBJ1-4; D is unresolved. The CDR3 spans 11 residues. V dropped 1 base and J dropped 6 bases, with 3 bases sitting between them. Per the germline V gene, CDR1 is GTSNPN and CDR2 is SVGIG (reference sequence). In DNA form, the CDR3 reads TGTGCCTGGAGTGCGGATGAAAAACTGTTTTTT. This codes for CAWSADEKLFF. The full variable domain, completed using reference TRBV30 and TRBJ1-4, is SQTIHQWPATLVQPVGSPLSLECTVEGTSNPNLYWYRQAAGRGLQLLFYSVGIGQISSEVPQNLSASRPQDRQFILSSKKLLLSDSGFYLCAWSADEKLFFGSGTQLSVL.

The chain employs TRBV5-4 and TRBJ2-1, with TRBD2 matching 7 bases. Germline V gene lookup returns CDR1 SGHNT and CDR2 YYREEE (reference sequence). This CDR3 has 16 amino acids. Trimming at V came to 0 bases and at J to 9 bases, leaving 12 bases not matched to a gene. The CDR3 is CASSLERGVPWAEQFF. The CDR3 region has the DNA TGTGCCAGCAGCTTGGAACGGGGGGTCCCTTGGGCTGAGCAGTTCTTC.

This chain connects TRBV30 to TRBJ2-5; 7 bases align to TRBD2. The germline CDR1 and CDR2 sequences are GTSNPN and SVGIG (reference sequence). V lost 2 bases, J lost 1 base, and 10 bases stayed unmatched. The CDR3 is 16 amino acids. In DNA form, the CDR3 reads TGTGCCTGGAGTAGGGGCGTGCGGGAGCCCCAAGAGACCCAGTACTTC. This gives the protein CAWSRGVREPQETQYF.

The genes are TRBV2 and TRBJ1-5; tentatively, D is TRBD1 (5 bases). This CDR3 region has 17 residues. Germline V gene lookup returns CDR1 SNHLY and CDR2 FYNNEI. V was trimmed by 2 bases and J by 0 bases, leaving 14 bases between them. Written as DNA, the CDR3 is TGTGCCAGCAGTGAACCCGACAGTTCCTTTAGCAATCAGCCCCAGCATTTT. Encoded protein: CASSEPDSSFSNQPQHF.

This clone was seen a few times. The V call is TRBV6-6, the J call TRBJ1-1; TRBD1 matches at 8 bases. Per the germline V gene, CDR1 is MNHNY and CDR2 is SVGAGI (reference sequence). The ends lost 8 bases at V and 5 bases at J; junction bases unmatched: 13. The CDR3 totals 15 residues. The CDR3 nucleotides read TGTGCCAGCCGTTGGGCCAGACAGGGGCGGACTGAAGCTTTCTTT. Protein product: CASRWARQGRTEAFF.

The CDR3, as DNA: TGCGCCAGCAGCCAAGAAGGAGGTAGCGGGGCCTACCACAATGAGCAGTTCTTC. Amino acids: CASSQEGGSGAYHNEQFF. The rearrangement joins TRBV4-1 to TRBJ2-1, with TRBD2 identical over 8 bases. The CDR3 has 18 residues. Trimming removed 0 bases from V and 5 bases from J; junction bases left unmatched: 12. Germline values: CDR1 MGHRA, CDR2 YSYEKL.

This clone was seen once. The chain carries TRBV15 and TRBJ2-7; a possible D gene is TRBD1 (6 bases). The V end was cut by 3 bases, the J end by 0 bases, with 27 bases between. The V gene's germline CDR1 is LNHNV and CDR2 YYDKDF (reference sequence). The CDR3 is 20 amino acids. The CDR3 sequence: CATSSNLQGQARSSSYEQYF. The CDR3, as DNA: TGTGCCACCAGCAGCAACTTACAGGGCCAAGCGCGATCGAGCTCCTACGAGCAGTACTTC. The full variable domain, rest sourced from reference TRBV15 and TRBJ2-7, is DAMVIQNPRYQVTQFGKPVTLSCSQTLNHNVMYWYQQKSSQAPKLLFHYYDKDFNNEADTPDNFQSRRPNTSFCFLDIRSPGLGDTAMYLCATSSNLQGQARSSSYEQYFGPGTRLTVT.

V usage is TRBV6-5 and J usage is TRBJ1-1, with D possibly being TRBD1 (6 bases). CDR3 length: 16 residues. V was shortened by 4 bases and J by 3 bases, with 18 bases between the two germline ends. From germline, CDR1 is MNHEY and CDR2 SVGAGI. The CDR3 bases are TGTGCCAGCAGTTCCTCTAGGTTGCCAGGGGACACTGAAGCTTTCTTT. Encoded protein: CASSSSRLPGDTEAFF.

The chain employs TRBV30 and TRBJ1-2; TRBD1 might be the D (5 bases). Trimming pared 3 bases from V and 4 bases from J, leaving 12 bases between. Germline V CDR1 and CDR2: GTSNPN, SVGIG (reference sequence). This CDR3 is 13 amino acids long. CDR3 in DNA: TGTGCCTGGAGCCGGGAGGGGAGCTATGGCTACACCTTC. This translates into CAWSREGSYGYTF. Full variable domain (missing parts from reference TRBV30 and TRBJ1-2): SQTIHQWPATLVQPVGSPLSLECTVEGTSNPNLYWYRQAAGRGLQLLFYSVGIGQISSEVPQNLSASRPQDRQFILSSKKLLLSDSGFYLCAWSREGSYGYTFGSGTRLTVV.

This clone was counted a single time. This chain joins TRBV6-4 and TRBJ2-3; 14 bases fit TRBD2. With 2 bases clipped from V and 6 bases from J, the junction kept 1 base outside the gene matches. CDR3 length: 15 residues. In germline, CDR1 is MRHNA, CDR2 SNTAGT. The CDR3 spells CASSDGTSGSDTQYF. The CDR3 nucleotides read TGTGCCAGCAGTGACGGGACTAGCGGGAGTGATACGCAGTATTTT.

This chain links TRBV10-3 with TRBJ1-1; the match to TRBD1 covers 9 bases. The CDR3 contains 16 residues. The germline V gene encodes CDR1 ENHRY and CDR2 SYGVKD. The V and J ends lost 3 bases and 3 bases, in that order; junction bases with no gene match: 8. The CDR3 DNA sequence: TGTGCCATCAGTGAAGGGACAGGGCCAAGCTACACTGAAGCTTTCTTT. Translated: CAISEGTGPSYTEAFF.

CDR3 region: CASSGRQGKTEAFF. CDR3 bases: TGTGCCAGCAGCGGACGACAGGGAAAAACTGAAGCTTTCTTT. The chain employs TRBV9 and TRBJ1-1, with 7 bases that match TRBD1. J gave up 5 bases and V 3 bases, and 7 bases lay outside the gene matches. From germline, CDR1 is SGDLS and CDR2 YYNGEE. CDR3 length: 14 residues.

This chain uses TRBV7-6 with TRBJ2-3; the match to TRBD2 covers 8 bases. With V trimmed by 5 bases and J by 2 bases, 6 bases remained unmatched. This CDR3 contains 15 residues. The germline CDR1 and CDR2 sequences are SGHVS and FNYEAQ. In DNA form, the CDR3 reads TGTGCCAGCAGCCCTAGCGGGCGGCACACAGATACGCAGTATTTT. Translation gives CASSPSGRHTDTQYF.

The chain combines TRBV4-3 with TRBJ2-2, with D unclear. CDR3 length: 16 amino acids. The germline V and J ends were trimmed by 4 bases and 4 bases, with 16 bases remaining between them. Germline loops: CDR1 LGHNA, CDR2 YSLEER. CDR3 nucleotide sequence: TGCGCCAGCAGCCTCAAGAGGCCTCCGAGCACCGGGGAGCTGTTTTTT. This gives the protein CASSLKRPPSTGELFF.

The chain joins TRBV6-1 to TRBJ2-7, with D possibly being TRBD1 (5 bases). The CDR3 is 14 amino acids. The V and J ends lost 4 bases and 7 bases respectively, with 17 bases between them. CDR1 is MNHNS and CDR2 is SASEGT in the germline V gene. The CDR3 loop is CASSGHRPPREQYF. In DNA form, the CDR3 reads TGTGCCAGCAGTGGGCACAGGCCCCCCAGGGAGCAGTACTTC.

In DNA form, the CDR3 reads TGTGCCAGCAGTGTTAAGCCCCGTGGCAATGAGCAGTTCTTC. It translates to CASSVKPRGNEQFF. This chain links TRBV6-4 with TRBJ2-1; the D is unclear. The CDR3 is 14 amino acids. CDR1 and CDR2 from the germline V gene are MRHNA and SNTAGT. The ends were cut back, 4 bases at V and 6 bases at J, with 13 bases in the middle.

This clone came up once. V and J are TRBV15 and TRBJ2-1; unclear D gene. CDR1 is LNHNV, CDR2 YYDKDF, per germline (reference sequence). The CDR3 sequence is 12 residues long. Trimming cost V 0 bases and J 15 bases, with 12 bases left between them. This CDR3 reads CATSRDRRLRFF. CDR3 nucleotides: TGTGCCACCAGCAGAGATAGGAGACTTAGGTTCTTC.

V is TRBV7-6 and J is TRBJ1-4, with 7 bases lining up with TRBD1. Germline assignment: CDR1 SGHVS and CDR2 FNYEAQ. Trimming cost V 0 bases and J 2 bases; bases outside gene matches: 0. This CDR3 spans 15 amino acids. CDR3 nucleotides: TGTGCCAGCAGCTTAGCAGGGGGCACTAATGAAAAACTGTTTTTT. This sequence encodes CASSLAGGTNEKLFF.

The chain employs TRBV7-9 and TRBJ2-1; 7 bases match TRBD2. After removal of 3 bases from V and 8 bases from J, the junction contained 10 bases not matched to a gene. Germline V CDR1 and CDR2: SEHNR, FQNEAQ (reference sequence). This CDR3 is built from 15 residues. The CDR3 sequence: CASSLLSGGAHEQFF. The CDR3 nucleotides are TGTGCCAGCAGCTTGCTCTCGGGGGGAGCCCATGAGCAGTTCTTC.

The rearrangement links TRBV4-3 to TRBJ1-1; weak D call: TRBD1 (6 bases). CDR1 and CDR2 (germline): LGHNA, YSLEER. With 1 base removed from V and 1 base from J, the gap between germline ends came to 19 bases. The CDR3 contains 18 residues. CDR3 DNA: TGCGCCAGCAGCCAAGGAGTCCTACACGGGACAAAGAACACTGAAGCTTTCTTT. As protein: CASSQGVLHGTKNTEAFF.

The chain couples TRBV4-1 to TRBJ1-2; D is unclear. From germline, CDR1 is MGHRA and CDR2 YSYEKL. V was shortened by 4 bases and J by 3 bases, with 21 bases between the two germline ends. The CDR3 covers 17 residues. The CDR3 sequence: CASSLCIPGEVDYGYTF. In nucleotides, the CDR3 is TGCGCCAGCAGCCTTTGTATCCCAGGCGAAGTTGACTATGGCTACACCTTC.

V is TRBV6-1 and J is TRBJ1-5, with D perhaps TRBD1 (5 bases). V lost 3 bases and J lost 3, with 15 bases in between. The CDR3 loop spans 16 amino acids. Germline loops: CDR1 MNHNS, CDR2 SASEGT. The CDR3 sequence: CASSERRGGANQPQHF. The CDR3 nucleotides read TGTGCCAGCAGTGAGCGGAGGGGAGGGGCCAATCAGCCCCAGCATTTT.

The chain couples TRBV27 to TRBJ2-5; tentatively, D is TRBD1 (5 bases). The CDR3 has 13 residues. Trimming cost V 8 bases and J 5 bases, with 15 bases left between them. CDR1 is MNHEY and CDR2 is SMNVEV in the germline V gene (reference sequence). The CDR3 sequence is CASAGLGAETQYF. The CDR3, as DNA: TGTGCCAGCGCTGGGCTAGGGGCGGAGACCCAGTACTTC.

The gene calls are TRBV7-9 and TRBJ2-7, with D possibly being TRBD1 (6 bases). V shed 4 bases and J shed 0 bases, with 16 bases lying between them. CDR3 size: 16 residues. Germline CDR1 reads SEHNR; CDR2 reads FQNEAQ (reference sequence). CDR3 nucleotides: TGTGCCAGCAGCTCAACAGACAGGAGAAACTCCTACGAGCAGTACTTC. Residues: CASSSTDRRNSYEQYF.

This clone was detected once. The rearrangement uses TRBV9 and TRBJ2-5; tentatively, D is TRBD2 (6 bases). CDR3 size: 13 residues. The V end was cut by 3 bases, the J end by 1 base, with 7 bases between. Per germline, CDR1 SGDLS and CDR2 YYNGEE. CDR3 protein: CASSAGGQETQYF. The CDR3 DNA reads as TGTGCCAGCAGCGCCGGGGGCCAAGAGACCCAGTACTTC.

This sequence joins TRBV5-1 and TRBJ2-5, with TRBD2 matching 11 bases. V lost 3 bases, J lost 2 bases, and 12 bases stayed unmatched. The CDR3 loop spans 18 amino acids. The germline V gene encodes CDR1 SGHRS and CDR2 YFSETQ. The CDR3 here is CASSSRGNGTSGQETQYF. In DNA form, the CDR3 reads TGCGCCAGCAGCTCACGAGGGAACGGGACTAGCGGTCAAGAGACCCAGTACTTC.

The chain uses TRBV6-1 and TRBJ2-6, with 11 bases aligning to TRBD1. Germline lookup yields CDR1 MNHNS and CDR2 SASEGT. V shed 8 bases, J shed 4 bases, and the junction held 4 bases outside the gene matches. This CDR3 has 15 amino acids. The CDR3 DNA follows: TGTGCCAGCTGGGACAGGGGGTCAGGGGCCAACGTCCTGACTTTC. Protein product: CASWDRGSGANVLTF.

The genes are TRBV28 and TRBJ1-1, with 7 bases matching TRBD1. Germline V gene sequence: CDR1 MDHEN, CDR2 SYDVKM. With V trimmed by 5 bases and J by 1 base, 7 bases remained unmatched. The CDR3 sequence is 15 residues long. The CDR3 DNA reads TGTGCCAGCAGTGCAGCAGGGGGGCGGAACACTGAAGCTTTCTTT. It yields the protein CASSAAGGRNTEAFF.

The V call is TRBV4-1, the J call TRBJ2-4; TRBD2 aligns across 9 bases. The CDR3 contains 17 residues. Germline CDR1 is MGHRA and CDR2 is YSYEKL. The ends lost 1 base at V and 8 bases at J; junction bases unmatched: 12. In DNA form, the CDR3 reads TGCGCCAGCAGCCAAGTTATCCTTCTAGCGGGAACGGACATTCAGTACTTC. As protein: CASSQVILLAGTDIQYF.

The rearrangement joins TRBV4-1 to TRBJ2-5; D is possibly TRBD2 (6 bases). The DNA end is a closer match to TRBJ2-7, so the J assignment may be wrong. The CDR3 runs 15 residues. Germline V lookup: CDR1 MGHRA, CDR2 YSYEKL. This CDR3 is CASTPRRGKNYEQYF. The CDR3 DNA is TGCGCCAGCACCCCTAGGCGGGGAAAAAACTACGAGCAGTACTTC.